The entry that follows covers one T cell receptor beta chain sequence. This entry belongs to a study of T cell changes during pregnancy in multiple sclerosis. The CDR3 covers 18 residues. The germline V gene has CDR1 MNHNS and CDR2 SASEGT. The J segment lost 1 base and the V segment lost 3 bases, leaving 11 bases of the junction unmatched. Data came from immunoSEQ multiplex PCR; TCRdb stores just in-frame clones and leaves some out. The repertoire holds tens of thousands of clones, just over 90% seen once, with around 0.64% in the top ten. V usage is TRBV6-1 and J usage is TRBJ1-5; TRBD1 agrees at 8 bases. The source of this sequence is a female donor with multiple sclerosis, enrolled in a pregnancy study. Sequencing used CD4+ T cells from peripheral blood mononuclear cells, obtained in the third trimester of pregnancy. The CDR3 reads CASSDRTGRGRSNQPQHF. The CDR3 coding sequence is TGTGCCAGCAGTGATAGGACAGGGAGGGGAAGAAGCAATCAGCCCCAGCATTTT.